The sequence of this T cell receptor beta chain was determined in a study of regulatory T cells in long-lasting Graves disease. Findings of the study overall: The small sample size may have reduced accuracy.

Comment on this clonotype: What it binds is not known. An end of the junction does not agree with germline; a read error may underlie this.

The time point was: persistent/refractory GD, antithyroid drugs over 5 years with positive TRAb. The TCR library was made from RNA that had been extracted from PBMCs in TRIzol. In building TCR beta libraries, iRepertoire HTBI primers were used together with Arm-PCR of CDR3 regions. TCRdb independently ran MiXCR on the multiplex PCR reads; one entry per CDR3 protein. The repertoire consists of some 330,000 distinct CDR3 sequences, with roughly 24% occurring once and the leading ten covering under 35%. The CDR3 runs to 13 residues. This TCR was sampled from a woman aged 40 to 55 with Graves disease. The chain recombines TRBV12-3 or TRBV12-4 with TRBJ1-1, with a weak D call TRBD1 (6 bases). The input for sequencing was peripheral blood mononuclear cells (PBMCs), taken when the disease was refractory, from a patient treated with antithyroid drugs. As DNA, the CDR3 is TGTGCCAGCAGTTTACAGGGGAGCACTGAAGCTTCCTTT. It yields the protein CASSLQGSTEASF.